The text below deals with one TCR beta chain. Its antigen is unknown. From the 5' RACE reads, TCRdb called clonotypes with MiXCR, one entry per CDR3 protein. The repertoire holds approximately 69,000 distinct CDR3 sequences, around 6.2% seen once, with more than 2% in the top ten. This sample is drawn from a study of T cells after yellow fever vaccination. General observations from the study: Primary-vaccination clones mostly resurfaced post-booster (around 96% CD4, roughly 90% CD8).

After removal of 7 bases from V and 1 base from J, the junction contained 15 bases not matched to a gene. This CDR3 has 17 residues. Germline values: CDR1 LNHDA, CDR2 SQIVND (reference sequence). The sequence was obtained from a man aged 18 to 29 who received the YFV17D yellow fever vaccine. The sample was CD4+ T cells sorted from PBMCs, taken more than 14 days after the first yellow fever vaccination. The chain uses TRBV19 and TRBJ1-1, with TRBD1 matching over 7 bases. The DNA of the CDR3 is TGTGCCAGTAACCACCCGTTTGGGGGACAGAGGAACACTGAAGCTTTCTTT. It is translated as CASNHPFGGQRNTEAFF.